A single sample is the source of the 30 T cell receptor beta chains below, sequenced in a study of T cell repertoires in cytomegalovirus infection. TCRdb re-analysed the reads in MiXCR, keeping a single row per CDR3 protein. This table has 45,000 to 60,000 distinct CDR3 sequences, around 18% appearing once. For these TCRs, the target antigens are not known. Sequencing was performed on CD8+ T cells from cultured PBMCs, taken from culture after CMV antigen stimulation. These TCRs come from a human donor in good health (CMV status not recorded). Some clones in this sample may be carry-over from other donors' samples.

The rearrangement joins TRBV10-3 to TRBJ2-5; the D gene is possibly TRBD1 (5 bases). The V gene lost 2 bases and the J gene lost 3 bases, with 16 bases spanning the gap. CDR1 ENHRY and CDR2 SYGVKD come from the germline V gene. The CDR3 consists of 16 residues. CDR3 loop: CAISERPGPREETQYF. The CDR3 region has the DNA TGTGCCATCAGTGAGCGGCCGGGCCCCAGGGAAGAGACCCAGTACTTC.

This clonotype occurred a few times. The rearrangement links TRBV7-8 to TRBJ1-6; 8 bases agree with TRBD1. V was clipped by 0 bases and J by 7 bases; unmatched bases: 8. The CDR3 contains 17 residues. The germline gives CDR1 SGHVS, CDR2 FQNEAQ. The CDR3 DNA reads as TGTGCCAGCAGCTTAGCCCCGACAGGGGCGGTAAATTCACCCCTCCACTTT. Its translation is CASSLAPTGAVNSPLHF. Drawing the rest from reference TRBV7-8 and TRBJ1-6, the complete variable domain is GAGVSQSPRYKVAKRGQDVALRCDPISGHVSLFWYQQALGQGPEFLTYFQNEAQLDKSGLPSDRFFAERPEGSVSTLKIQRTQQEDSAVYLCASSLAPTGAVNSPLHFGNGTRLTVT.

The chain uses TRBV5-1 and TRBJ2-3; D not resolved. Germline loops: CDR1 SGHRS, CDR2 YFSETQ. V was shortened by 3 bases and J by 6 bases, with 5 bases between the two germline ends. The CDR3 runs to 11 residues. CDR3 bases: TGCGCCAGCAGCTGGGTGGATACGCAGTATTTT. Translated, it gives CASSWVDTQYF.

The rearrangement joins TRBV11-2 to TRBJ2-5, with TRBD2 as a possible D gene (7 bases). The germline V gene has CDR1 SGHAT and CDR2 FQNNGV. This CDR3 contains 15 residues. Between the trimmed V and J ends, which lost 5 bases and 7 bases, there was a span of 20 bases. Here the CDR3 DNA reads TGTGCCAGCAGCCAACCGACCGGGGGGCCTGGGACCCAGTACTTC. This sequence encodes CASSQPTGGPGTQYF.

The V gene is TRBV15, the J gene TRBJ2-2, with TRBD2 as a possible D gene (5 bases). The CDR3 runs 14 residues. CDR1 LNHNV and CDR2 YYDKDF come from the germline V gene (reference sequence). Deletions cut 0 bases from V and 7 bases from J, with 9 bases between. The CDR3 nucleotides read TGTGCCACCAGCAGAGATCGCGGGCGCGGGGAGCTGTTTTTT. This sequence encodes CATSRDRGRGELFF.

V and J are TRBV9 and TRBJ2-1; 9 bases are shared with TRBD1. The CDR3 is made up of 16 amino acids. From germline, CDR1 is SGDLS and CDR2 YYNGEE. With V trimmed by 3 bases and J by 4 bases, 8 bases remained unmatched. The DNA of the CDR3 is TGTGCCAGCAGCGGGGACGACAGGGGGAAATACAATGAGCAGTTCTTC. Protein product: CASSGDDRGKYNEQFF.

This chain connects TRBV7-9 to TRBJ1-3, with D maybe TRBD1 (6 bases). The CDR3 runs 14 residues. V was shortened by 1 base and J by 2 bases, with 6 bases between the two germline ends. CDR1 and CDR2 from the germline V gene are SEHNR and FQNEAQ (reference sequence). CDR3 in DNA: TGTGCCAGCAGCTTAGGACAGGCTGGAAACACCATATATTTT. It translates to CASSLGQAGNTIYF.

Only a few counts were recorded for this clonotype. The gene calls are TRBV2 and TRBJ2-7; D gene ambiguous. The ends were cut back, 3 bases at V and 6 bases at J, with 12 bases in the middle. Germline CDR1 and CDR2: SNHLY and FYNNEI. The CDR3 has 13 amino acids. CDR3 sequence (DNA): TGTGCCAGCAGTGACCAGGCCCTCCTCGAGCAGTACTTC. Translation gives CASSDQALLEQYF.

This clonotype was seen at least ten times. V gene TRBV14 combines with J gene TRBJ1-2; maybe TRBD1 (6 bases). The CDR3 sequence is 14 residues long. V gave up 4 bases and J gave up 4 bases, with 13 bases separating them. CDR1 is SGHDN, CDR2 FVKESK, per germline. This CDR3 reads CASSLRTVTYGYTF. The CDR3 nucleotides are TGTGCCAGCAGCCTACGGACAGTCACCTATGGCTACACCTTC.

J is TRBJ2-2 and V is TRBV7-8; 9 bases line up with TRBD1. CDR3 length equals 14 residues. Germline V gene lookup returns CDR1 SGHVS and CDR2 FQNEAQ. V trimming: 7 bases; J trimming: 6 bases; junction bases outside the gene matches: 6. The CDR3: CASIPGTGPGELFF. The CDR3 DNA sequence: TGTGCCAGCATCCCCGGGACAGGGCCCGGGGAGCTGTTTTTT. Full variable domain (missing parts from reference TRBV7-8 and TRBJ2-2): GAGVSQSPRYKVAKRGQDVALRCDPISGHVSLFWYQQALGQGPEFLTYFQNEAQLDKSGLPSDRFFAERPEGSVSTLKIQRTQQEDSAVYLCASIPGTGPGELFFGEGSRLTVL.

This sequence joins TRBV27 and TRBJ1-5, with D hard to call. This CDR3 has 12 residues. V gave up 3 bases and J gave up 7 bases, with 7 bases separating them. The germline V gene encodes CDR1 MNHEY and CDR2 SMNVEV (reference sequence). CDR3 amino acids: CASSFSGQPQHF. Written as DNA, the CDR3 is TGTGCCAGCAGTTTTTCTGGCCAGCCCCAGCATTTT.

The chain has TRBV6-2 or TRBV6-3 and TRBJ2-3, with D perhaps assigned TRBD1 or TRBD2 (5 bases each). This CDR3 has 13 amino acids. Germline loops: CDR1 MNHEY, CDR2 SVGEGT. The V end was cut by 1 base, the J end by 6 bases, with 8 bases between. CDR3 amino acids: CASSYYGTDTQYF. CDR3 nucleotides: TGTGCCAGCAGTTACTATGGGACCGATACGCAGTATTTT.

The sample holds a few counts of this clonotype. The J gene is TRBJ2-2, the V gene TRBV6-8, with D unresolved. Trimming took off 5 bases at V and 7 bases at J, with 11 bases between the two ends. CDR1 and CDR2 (germline): MNHGY, SAAAGT. The CDR3 covers 13 residues. The CDR3 protein is CASSGQVYGELFF. CDR3 nucleotides: TGTGCCAGCAGTGGGCAGGTGTACGGGGAGCTGTTTTTT.

The chain combines TRBV12-3 or TRBV12-4 with TRBJ1-2; TRBD1 matches 11 bases. The CDR3 length is 14 residues. Losses at the gene ends were 3 bases for V and 6 bases for J; bases not matched to a gene: 3. Written as DNA, the CDR3 is TGTGCCAGCAGTTTGGGACAGGGGGGCCATGGCTACACCTTC. This sequence encodes CASSLGQGGHGYTF.

The V call is TRBV6-6, the J call TRBJ2-1; D unresolved. Trimming pared 2 bases from V and 6 bases from J, leaving 8 bases between. The CDR3 totals 13 residues. Looked up from germline, CDR1 is MNHNY and CDR2 is SVGAGI (reference sequence). CDR3 nucleotides: TGTGCCAGCAGTTACCGTCAGTTCAATGAGCAGTTCTTC. This encodes CASSYRQFNEQFF.

This clonotype was detected only a few times. The chain links TRBV7-8 to TRBJ2-5, with D unclear. The CDR3 has 14 residues. Looked up from germline, CDR1 is SGHVS and CDR2 is FQNEAQ. V shed 5 bases and J shed 1 base, with 11 bases lying between them. The CDR3 DNA reads as TGTGCCAGCAGCCTTAATTACTTCCAAGAGACCCAGTACTTC. This gives the protein CASSLNYFQETQYF.

V is TRBV19 and J is TRBJ2-1, with 9 positions matching TRBD1. Trimming cost V 3 bases and J 7 bases; bases outside gene matches: 7. Germline CDR1 reads LNHDA; CDR2 reads SQIVND (reference sequence). The CDR3 runs 15 residues. CDR3 loop: CASSIETGGVNEQFF. In DNA form, the CDR3 reads TGTGCCAGTAGTATTGAGACAGGGGGGGTGAATGAGCAGTTCTTC.

This chain joins TRBV6-5 and TRBJ2-2, with 10 bases identical to TRBD2. Germline V gene sequence: CDR1 MNHEY, CDR2 SVGAGI. The junction had 5 bases not matched to a gene; V was cut back by 0 bases and J by 1 base. CDR3 length: 18 residues. CDR3 coding DNA: TGTGCCAGCAGTTACTCGGCGGCTAGCGGGAGGAACACCGGGGAGCTGTTTTTT. Its translation is CASSYSAASGRNTGELFF.

This clonotype came up a few times. This chain joins TRBV7-2 and TRBJ2-7; TRBD2 matches 8 bases. The CDR3 has 16 residues. Germline CDR1 reads SGHTA; CDR2 reads FQGNSA. J lost 1 base, V lost 6 bases, and 11 bases had no gene match. This CDR3 reads CASRPVPGTSSYEQYF. CDR3 coding DNA: TGTGCCAGCAGGCCAGTACCCGGGACTAGTTCCTACGAGCAGTACTTC.

The J gene is TRBJ1-1, the V gene TRBV9; weak D call: TRBD1 (5 bases). V lost 3 bases and J lost 2, with 11 bases in between. This CDR3 comprises 14 residues. Germline V gene sequence: CDR1 SGDLS, CDR2 YYNGEE. The CDR3 region has the DNA TGTGCCAGCAGCGCGGGGACGGCCAACACTGAAGCTTTCTTT. Translating it yields CASSAGTANTEAFF.

This clonotype was detected a few times. An end of the junction differs from the germline gene, which may be a read error. The chain couples TRBV5-4 to TRBJ2-2; 9 bases are a match to TRBD1. CDR1 is SGHNT and CDR2 is YYREEE in the germline V gene (reference sequence). This CDR3 contains 14 residues. In DNA, the CDR3 is TGTGCCAGCAGTTTGGGACAGGGCGCCGGGGAGCTGTTTTTT. It is translated as CASSLGQGAGELFF.

This clonotype occurred a few times. The genes are TRBV20-1 and TRBJ2-7, with D possibly TRBD2 on 6 matching bases. From germline, CDR1 is DFQATT and CDR2 SNEGSKA (reference sequence). Trimming removed 0 bases from V and 5 bases from J, with 8 bases in between. The CDR3 consists of 12 residues. The CDR3 nucleotides are TGCAGTGCTAGAGAGGGCGGGGACGAGCAGTACTTC. Translated: CSAREGGDEQYF.

The V gene is TRBV4-1, the J gene TRBJ2-3; 8 bases map to TRBD2. Germline CDR1 is MGHRA and CDR2 is YSYEKL. The V gene end was trimmed by 0 bases and the J gene end by 2 bases; junction bases not matched to a gene: 10. CDR3 length: 18 amino acids. The CDR3 coding sequence is TGCGCCAGCAGCCAAGACATGGAACTAGCGGCCGACACAGATACGCAGTATTTT. Its protein product is CASSQDMELAADTDTQYF.

This clonotype turned up a few times. The chain couples TRBV7-2 to TRBJ2-1; 10 bases align to TRBD2. V shed 5 bases, J shed 10 bases, and the junction held 11 bases outside the gene matches. Per the germline V gene, CDR1 is SGHTA and CDR2 is FQGNSA. This CDR3 has 15 amino acids. The CDR3 DNA reads as TGTGCCAGCAGCCCCTCAGCGGGAGGGCCGGGGGAGCAGTTCTTC. Translating it yields CASSPSAGGPGEQFF.

This clonotype was recorded a few times. V and J are TRBV7-8 and TRBJ2-3; D is possibly TRBD2 (6 bases). The CDR3 spans 17 residues. From germline, CDR1 is SGHVS and CDR2 FQNEAQ. V lost 2 bases, J lost 5 bases, and 20 bases lay in between. This CDR3 reads CASSLTPGTLGRDTQYF. The CDR3, as DNA: TGTGCCAGCAGCTTAACCCCAGGGACTCTTGGGAGAGATACGCAGTATTTT.

This clonotype has only a few counts. The chain carries TRBV28 and TRBJ1-4; TRBD1 might be the D (6 bases). V dropped 6 bases and J dropped 1 base, with 15 bases sitting between them. This CDR3 contains 16 residues. Germline loops: CDR1 MDHEN, CDR2 SYDVKM. This CDR3 is CASRIRGLRTNEKLFF. DNA of the CDR3: TGTGCCAGCAGGATCCGGGGGCTACGAACTAATGAAAAACTGTTTTTT.

The V gene is TRBV12-3 or TRBV12-4, the J gene TRBJ2-1; D is undetermined. V was clipped by 4 bases and J by 6 bases, with 1 base between them. The CDR3 covers 10 residues. The CDR3 loop is CASSSNEQFF. The CDR3 coding sequence is TGTGCCAGCAGTTCCAATGAGCAGTTCTTC.

This clonotype was counted a few times. The J gene is TRBJ1-4, the V gene TRBV7-9, with D uncertain. This CDR3 spans 15 amino acids. Trimming took 2 bases from V and 3 from J, leaving 10 bases between them. Per the germline V gene, CDR1 is SEHNR and CDR2 is FQNEAQ (reference sequence). The CDR3 reads CASSLTWEANEKLFF. CDR3 nucleotides: TGTGCCAGCAGCTTAACCTGGGAGGCTAATGAAAAACTGTTTTTT.

CDR3: CASSVGGGTEAFF. CDR3 DNA sequence: TGTGCCAGCAGTGTAGGGGGTGGCACTGAAGCTTTCTTT. V and J are TRBV28 and TRBJ1-1; D is possibly TRBD1 (6 bases). CDR3 size: 13 residues. Per the germline V gene, CDR1 is MDHEN and CDR2 is SYDVKM. Trimming shortened V by 5 bases and J by 4 bases, and 11 bases separated the two germline ends.

This sequence joins TRBV28 and TRBJ1-6, with 7 bases fitting TRBD1. After removal of 2 bases from V and 10 bases from J, the junction contained 8 bases not matched to a gene. This CDR3 has 15 amino acids. Looked up from germline, CDR1 is MDHEN and CDR2 is SYDVKM. CDR3 loop: CASSLRQGDPSPLHF. For the CDR3, the DNA is TGTGCCAGCAGTTTAAGGCAGGGGGACCCGTCACCCCTCCACTTT.